Listed below are T cell receptor beta chains from one sample, sequenced in a study of T-cell reconstitution after alpha-beta-depleted transplantation in children. TCRdb re-called the PCR reads with MiXCR, one entry per CDR3 protein. This sample has some 200,000 distinct CDR3 sequences, with about 14% found just once. The sample in question was PBMCs from the stem cell graft donor, obtained from the stem cell graft. The receptors derive from a human donor who donated a stem cell graft to a child with acute lymphoblastic leukemia. The CDR3 runs from the conserved cysteine through the conserved F or W. Fields, in order: clone size, D gene, V gene, J gene, CDR3 DNA, CDR3 protein. D genes are given only for firm matches. A row's size may be missing; if present it is once, few, many or a size class.

many	-	TRBV10-3	TRBJ2-1	TGTGCCATCAGTGCGACTGCGGATCGGCTCTACAATGAGCAGTTCTTC	CAISATADRLYNEQFF
few	-	TRBV4-2	TRBJ2-2	TGTGCCAGCAGCCCTTGGGGCCTGAACACCGGGGAGCTGTTTTTT	CASSPWGLNTGELFF
many	-	TRBV29-1	TRBJ1-1	TGCAGCGTTGCGGACGGAATGAACACTGAAGCTTTCTTT	CSVADGMNTEAFF
many	TRBD2	TRBV29-1	TRBJ2-3	TGCAGCGTTCAACTAGCGGGAGGCGTTGGTACGCAGTATTTT	CSVQLAGGVGTQYF
many	TRBD1	TRBV24-1	TRBJ2-3	TGTGCCACCAGCCTTACCCAGGGGGCGCGGACAGATACGCAGTATTTT	CATSLTQGARTDTQYF
few	TRBD1	TRBV29-1	TRBJ2-7	TGCAGCGCGGTACAGGGGGCTCGGTACGAGCAGTACTTC	CSAVQGARYEQYF
many	-	TRBV6-1	TRBJ1-1	TGTGCCAGCAGAGGACATTCGACAACTGAAGCTTTCTTT	CASRGHSTTEAFF
many	-	TRBV5-1	TRBJ2-7	TGCGCCAGCAGCTTGGGGAGAGGGGACTTGCTACGGGAGCAGTACTTC	CASSLGRGDLLREQYF
many	TRBD2	TRBV6-1	TRBJ2-1	TGTGCCAGCCAATCCCTAGCGGGAAACAATGAGCAGTTCTTC	CASQSLAGNNEQFF
many	-	TRBV6-5	TRBJ1-6	TGTGCCAGCAGTTACTCGACTCGGCCAGGCCCCAATTCACCCCTCCACTTT	CASSYSTRPGPNSPLHF
many	-	TRBV11-1	TRBJ2-6	TGTGCCAGCAGCCCCCTGACGGGGGGCTGGCCGGTGGTGTCTGGGGCCAACGTCCTGACTTTC	CASSPLTGGWPVVSGANVLTF
many	-	TRBV20-1	TRBJ1-2	TGCAGTGCTGAGGCAGGATTTGACTATGGCTACACCTTC	CSAEAGFDYGYTF
-	TRBD2	TRBV5-1	TRBJ2-1	TGCGCCAGCAGCTTTGGACTAGTCGGTACAAATGAGCAGTTCTTC	CASSFGLVGTNEQFF
many	TRBD1	TRBV25-1	TRBJ1-2	TGTGCCAGCAGTGGGCTGAAAACATGGACAGGGGGGGAGAGGGGCTATGGCTACACCTTC	CASSGLKTWTGGERGYGYTF
many	-	TRBV21-1	TRBJ2-7	TGTGCCAGCAGCAGGGTGGCGATCCCGTACGAGCAGTACTTC	CASSRVAIPYEQYF
many	TRBD1	TRBV20-1	TRBJ1-1	TGCAGTGCTGGAAAGACAGGGCGGACTGAAGCTTTCTTT	CSAGKTGRTEAFF
many	TRBD2	TRBV3-1	TRBJ2-5	TGTGCCAGCAGCCAAGCTGCGGGAGAAGAGACCCAGTACTTC	CASSQAAGEETQYF
many	-	TRBV20-1	TRBJ2-5	TGCAGTGCTAGATCCCTCCCGACTGAGACCCAGTACTTC	CSARSLPTETQYF
many	-	TRBV11-2	TRBJ1-4	TGTGCCAGCAGCTCGCGGGCGGTTTCGGGAAATGAAAAACTGTTTTTT	CASSSRAVSGNEKLFF
many	-	TRBV9	TRBJ2-2	TGTGCCAGCAGCGTAGTACCCCAACTGACGACCGGGGAGCTGTTTTTT	CASSVVPQLTTGELFF
many	-	TRBV2	TRBJ2-1	TGTGCCAGCAGTGAAGCCGGCCGGAGCTCCTACAATGAGCAGTTCTTC	CASSEAGRSSYNEQFF
many	-	TRBV7-2	TRBJ2-3	TGTGCCAGCAGCTTAGATGGTGGAGATACGCAGTATTTT	CASSLDGGDTQYF
few	-	TRBV4-1	TRBJ2-1	TGCGCCAGCGGCCCGGGGAGGTTTCCCTCCTACAATGAGCAGTTCTTC	CASGPGRFPSYNEQFF
many	-	TRBV5-1	TRBJ1-2	TGCGCCAGCAGCTTCTCTACCCACTATGGCTACACCTTC	CASSFSTHYGYTF
-	TRBD2	TRBV11-2	TRBJ2-5	TGTGCCAGCAGCTATAGATTAGGGACTAGCGGGAGAAAAGAGACCCAGTACTTC	CASSYRLGTSGRKETQYF
many	TRBD1	TRBV29-1	TRBJ2-2	TGCAGCGTCCAACCGGGACAGCTCACCGGGGAGCTGTTTTTT	CSVQPGQLTGELFF
many	TRBD2	TRBV20-1	TRBJ2-7	TGCAGTGCTAGAGACCTAGCGGAGCGCTACGAGCAGTACTTC	CSARDLAERYEQYF
many	TRBD2	TRBV12-3/TRBV12-4	TRBJ2-7	TGTGCCAGCATGGGACTAGCGGGATTCTTGGACTTC	CASMGLAGFLDF
many	TRBD2	TRBV20-1	TRBJ2-1	TGCAGTGCTAGGGGACTAGCCCAATCGAACCCCTACAATGAGCAGTTCTTC	CSARGLAQSNPYNEQFF
many	-	TRBV27	TRBJ2-5	TGTGCCAGCAAATCGGGGGCTAGCGGCTTCCAAGAGACCCAGTACTTC	CASKSGASGFQETQYF
-	-	TRBV7-2	TRBJ2-7	TGTGCCAGCACCCCAATGGCAGCCGGGGAGCAGTACTTC	CASTPMAAGEQYF
many	-	TRBV13	TRBJ2-7	TGTGCCAGCAGCTTAAGCTTCGCGAGGGAGCAGTACTTC	CASSLSFAREQYF
many	-	TRBV7-9	TRBJ2-5	TGTGCCAGCAGCCCTCTAGGCGGCCAAGAGACCCAGTACTTC	CASSPLGGQETQYF
many	-	TRBV5-1	TRBJ2-4	TGCGCCAGCACCTTCGAAGCCAAAAACATTCAGTACTTC	CASTFEAKNIQYF
-	TRBD2	TRBV30	TRBJ2-1	TGTGCCTGGAGTAGCGGGAGGTCCTACAATGAGCAGTTCTTC	CAWSSGRSYNEQFF
many	TRBD1	TRBV7-4	TRBJ1-2	TGTGCCAGCAGCTCAGGCCAGGGGGCTGACGGCTACACCTTC	CASSSGQGADGYTF
many	TRBD1	TRBV29-1	TRBJ2-5	TGCAGCGTGGGCGACAGGGGGAAGGGGAAGACCCAGTACTTC	CSVGDRGKGKTQYF
many	-	TRBV10-3	TRBJ1-5	TGTGCCATCAGCCCCAGGGGAGCTGAGAATCAGCCCCAGCATTTT	CAISPRGAENQPQHF
many	TRBD2	TRBV5-1	TRBJ2-5	TGCGCCACCCGCCCGCGGGAGTCGGAAGAGACCCAGTACTTC	CATRPRESEETQYF
many	-	TRBV5-5	TRBJ2-6	TGTGCCAGCAGCTTGGGACAGTGGAACTCTGGGGCCAACGTCCTGACTTTC	CASSLGQWNSGANVLTF
-	TRBD1	TRBV25-1	TRBJ1-1	TGTGCCAGCATTGATCTGGGACAGGGGGCACTGAACACTGACGCTTTCTTT	CASIDLGQGALNTDAFF
many	-	TRBV20-1	TRBJ1-2	TGCAGTGCTAGAGGACTGGACCTAGGGGGCTACACCTTC	CSARGLDLGGYTF
many	TRBD2	TRBV12-3/TRBV12-4	TRBJ2-1	TGTGCCAGCAGTTTAAGGCTAGCGGGCTACAATGAGCAGTTCTTC	CASSLRLAGYNEQFF
few	-	TRBV29-1	TRBJ1-1	TGCAGCGCTGCTCAGGGTAGTTTTGGCACTGAAGCTTTCTTT	CSAAQGSFGTEAFF
-	TRBD1	TRBV5-1	TRBJ2-1	TGCGCCAGCAGCCTGACAGGGGGGGCGATCGGCTACAATGAGCAGTTCTTC	CASSLTGGAIGYNEQFF
many	-	TRBV29-1	TRBJ2-7	TGCAGCGTTGACCCGGGCCCCGGGTCCTACGAGCAGTACTTC	CSVDPGPGSYEQYF
many	TRBD1	TRBV12-3/TRBV12-4	TRBJ2-1	TGTGCCAGCAGCTCAACCGGACAGGGAGGCCAGGGGTTCTTC	CASSSTGQGGQGFF
few	-	TRBV6-5	TRBJ1-2	TGTGCCAGCTTAAATCCCAGGGGCCCGATTGGCTACACCTTC	CASLNPRGPIGYTF
-	-	TRBV2	TRBJ1-4	TGTGCCAGCAGTGGGGGGCCCGGCGGAGCAACTAATGAAAAACTGTTTTTT	CASSGGPGGATNEKLFF
few	TRBD1	TRBV7-9	TRBJ2-7	TGTGCCAGCAGCGACCGGGACAGGGGGCGCGAGCAGTACTTC	CASSDRDRGREQYF
many	TRBD1	TRBV18	TRBJ1-1	TGTGCCAGCGCCGGCACCGGGACAGGGGACACTGAAGCTTTCTTT	CASAGTGTGDTEAFF
many	TRBD2	TRBV15	TRBJ2-1	TGTGCCACCAGCAGATCCTATTCCTCATTAGCGGGAGGCCGGGATGAGCAGTTCTTC	CATSRSYSSLAGGRDEQFF
-	-	TRBV6-1	TRBJ2-5	TGTGCCAGCTCCCCCCGGGCCACCCAGGGGGAGACCCAGTACTTC	CASSPRATQGETQYF
many	-	TRBV5-1	TRBJ2-7	TGCGCCAGCAGCTTGGGCAGGGCCAACTACGAGCAGTACTTC	CASSLGRANYEQYF
many	TRBD2	TRBV29-1	TRBJ2-5	TGCAGCGCCGCAGTACTAGCGCCTCAAGAGACCCAGTACTTC	CSAAVLAPQETQYF
many	-	TRBV5-4	TRBJ1-5	TGTGCCAGCAGCTTGGCCTGGGCAGGGTCTGGGTTCGGCAATCAGCCCCAGCATTTT	CASSLAWAGSGFGNQPQHF
many	TRBD1	TRBV12-3/TRBV12-4	TRBJ2-7	TGTGCCAGCAGTTTCCAGGGGGTATACGAGCAGTACTTC	CASSFQGVYEQYF
many	TRBD1	TRBV10-3	TRBJ2-1	TGTGCCATCAGCCCACAGGGGCCCTACAATGAGCAGTTCTTC	CAISPQGPYNEQFF
many	-	TRBV7-9	TRBJ2-1	TGTGCCAGCAGCTTGGTGAACTCCTACAATGAGCAGTTCTTC	CASSLVNSYNEQFF
many	TRBD2	TRBV3-1	TRBJ2-1	TGTGCCAGCAGCCAAGATTGGACTAGCAATGAGCAGTTCTTC	CASSQDWTSNEQFF